The 20 T cell receptor beta chains in this list originate from one sample, sequenced in a study of blood T cell repertoires in COVID-19 (dated by TCRdb to between 2020 and 2021). The library was prepared using the immunoSEQ multiplex PCR assay. TCRdb mirrors the immuneACCESS table, restricted to in-frame sequences. Some clones are absent from its copies; in checked studies, under half trace to an unresolved V gene, and the reason for the others is unknown. The sample table holds about 220,000 clones, of which approximately 91% were seen once. The top ten hold around 0.72% of the sample. Sequences were obtained from peripheral blood. Receptors were obtained from a man aged 35-49 years with acute or convalescent COVID-19.

The V and J genes are TRBV10-2 and TRBJ1-6; D ambiguous. With 6 bases removed from V and 5 bases from J, the gap between germline ends came to 11 bases. Per germline, CDR1 WSHSY and CDR2 SAAADI. This CDR3 is built from 14 residues. The DNA of the CDR3 is TGCGCCAGCAGGCCCTCACTAAATAATTCACCCCTCCACTTT. Translated, it gives CASRPSLNNSPLHF.

The rearrangement joins TRBV6-7 to TRBJ2-3; no firm D call. TRBV6-7 is recorded as an ORF, its role being uncertain. CDR3 length: 15 amino acids. The V end lost 2 bases, the J end lost 1 base, and 10 bases lay between the germline ends. The CDR3 region is CASSYPETCTDTQYF. The CDR3 DNA reads as TGTGCCAGCAGTTACCCCGAGACTTGCACAGATACGCAGTATTTT.

V is TRBV2 and J is TRBJ1-6; 7 positions match TRBD1. This CDR3 region has 16 residues. Germline CDR1 SNHLY, CDR2 FYNNEI. V was clipped by 8 bases and J by 12 bases; unmatched bases: 19. The CDR3 DNA sequence: TGTGCCAGCCGGGACAGCTCCAAATTCACCCCCAGACCCCTCCACTTT. Residues: CASRDSSKFTPRPLHF.

The chain has TRBV28 and TRBJ1-5; D is uncertain. Trimming removed 2 bases from V and 4 bases from J, with 6 bases in between. The length of the CDR3 is 13 residues. Per the germline V gene, CDR1 is MDHEN and CDR2 is SYDVKM. The CDR3 sequence: CASSLLGNQPQHF. The DNA for the CDR3 is TGTGCCAGCAGTTTACTCGGTAATCAGCCCCAGCATTTT.

This sequence joins TRBV5-1 and TRBJ2-7; 8 bases align to TRBD1. Germline CDR1 reads SGHRS; CDR2 reads YFSETQ. CDR3 size: 14 residues. V lost 4 bases to trimming and J lost 1 base; unmatched junction nucleotides: 4. CDR3 loop: CASSRNRGSYEQYF. The CDR3 nucleotides are TGCGCCAGCAGCCGTAACAGGGGGTCCTACGAGCAGTACTTC.

This clone was seen more than once but under ten times. This chain links TRBV6-2 or TRBV6-3 with TRBJ2-1, with D maybe TRBD1 (5 bases). With 2 bases removed from V and 8 bases from J, the gap between germline ends came to 10 bases. CDR1 and CDR2 (germline): MNHEY, SVGEGT. The CDR3 consists of 13 residues. The CDR3 region is CASSYKGLDEQFF. In DNA, the CDR3 is TGTGCCAGCAGTTACAAGGGGCTGGATGAGCAGTTCTTC.

This chain joins TRBV10-1 and TRBJ2-5, with D possibly TRBD1 on 5 matching bases. CDR3 length: 14 residues. V was cut by 5 bases and J by 5 bases, with 15 bases left in between. Looked up from germline, CDR1 is WNHNN and CDR2 is SYGVQD (reference sequence). The CDR3 DNA reads as TGCGCCAGCAGTAGACAGCACCAACCGGAGACCCAGTACTTC. Translation: CASSRQHQPETQYF.

The table lists this clone with a few counts. The chain combines TRBV19 with TRBJ1-5, with 8 bases aligning to TRBD1. V shed 10 bases and J 7 bases; nucleotides not matched to a gene: 12. CDR1 is LNHDA, CDR2 SQIVND, per germline (reference sequence). The CDR3 has 14 amino acids. CDR3 protein: CATRSGQGGQPQHF. The CDR3 coding sequence is TGTGCCACTAGATCTGGACAGGGAGGGCAGCCCCAGCATTTT.

This clone was picked up a small number of times. This chain joins TRBV6-5 and TRBJ2-7; 7 bases match TRBD1. In germline, CDR1 is MNHEY, CDR2 SVGAGI. V gave up 6 bases and J gave up 0 bases; unmatched junction bases: 5. The CDR3 sequence is 14 residues long. In nucleotides, the CDR3 is TGTGCCAGCAGGGGGGCAGGGGGCTCCTACGAGCAGTACTTC. Amino acids: CASRGAGGSYEQYF.

The chain combines TRBV28 with TRBJ2-1, with TRBD2 identical over 9 bases. J was trimmed by 7 bases and V by 11 bases; bases with no gene match: 12. The CDR3 is made up of 14 amino acids. CDR1 and CDR2 (germline): MDHEN, SYDVKM. The CDR3, as DNA: TGTGCCGCCGAAAGGGCGGGAGGGCGGAATGAGCAGTTCTTC. Translating gives CAAERAGGRNEQFF.

This clone was counted a single time. The CDR3 sequence is CASSQDLGYEQYF. In DNA, the CDR3 is TGCGCCAGCAGCCAAGATCTAGGCTACGAGCAGTACTTC. The genes are TRBV4-1 and TRBJ2-7; no reliable D call. Germline V CDR1 and CDR2: MGHRA, YSYEKL. The CDR3 contains 13 residues. V was shortened by 0 bases and J by 3 bases, with 6 bases between the two germline ends.

This clone appeared once. V is TRBV7-3 and J is TRBJ1-2, with 9 bases lining up with TRBD1. The length of the CDR3 is 15 residues. V gave up 5 bases and J gave up 4 bases; unmatched junction bases: 8. Looked up from germline, CDR1 is SGHTA and CDR2 is FQGTGA. This CDR3 reads CASSDRDRVFYGYTF. The CDR3 coding sequence is TGTGCCAGCAGCGACCGGGACAGGGTTTTCTATGGCTACACCTTC.

This rearrangement joins TRBV5-5 to TRBJ1-2; no reliable D call. The CDR3 is 13 amino acids. CDR1 is SGHKS and CDR2 is YYEKEE in the germline V gene (reference sequence). V was shortened by 4 bases and J by 4 bases, with 11 bases between the two germline ends. The CDR3 is CASSQILSYGYTF. CDR3 sequence (DNA): TGTGCCAGCAGCCAAATCTTGAGCTATGGCTACACCTTC. Using reference TRBV5-5 and TRBJ1-2 for the parts outside the CDR3, the full variable domain is DAGVTQSPTHLIKTRGQQVTLRCSPISGHKSVSWYQQVLGQGPQFIFQYYEKEERGRGNFPDRFSARQFPNYSSELNVNALLLGDSALYLCASSQILSYGYTFGSGTRLTVV.

The chain links TRBV18 to TRBJ2-3, with 9 bases matching TRBD2. Germline V CDR1 and CDR2: KGHSH, LQKENI. J was trimmed by 4 bases and V by 3 bases; bases with no gene match: 11. This CDR3 contains 17 residues. Here the CDR3 reads CASSPQFSGSLADTQYF. CDR3 nucleotide sequence: TGTGCCAGCTCACCGCAATTTAGCGGGAGCTTGGCAGATACGCAGTATTTT.

The chain uses TRBV6-6 and TRBJ2-1; 7 nucleotides agree with TRBD2. V dropped 2 bases and J dropped 4; count of bases not matched to a gene: 8. The CDR3 runs to 16 residues. The germline V gene encodes CDR1 MNHNY and CDR2 SVGAGI (reference sequence). The CDR3 nucleotides read TGTGCCAGCAGTTACCCCTCAGCGGGGAGATACAATGAGCAGTTCTTC. Protein sequence: CASSYPSAGRYNEQFF.

This clone has just one count. Other DNA sequences in this sample translate to the same CDR3. The chain employs TRBV27 and TRBJ2-2; TRBD2 matches at 12 bases. With V trimmed by 4 bases and J by 5 bases, 5 bases remained unmatched. The CDR3 is 16 residues long. From germline, CDR1 is MNHEY and CDR2 SMNVEV (reference sequence). CDR3 in amino acids: CASSSLAGGGTGELFF. The CDR3 DNA reads TGTGCCAGCAGTTCCCTAGCGGGAGGGGGGACCGGGGAGCTGTTTTTT.

The V gene is TRBV5-1, the J gene TRBJ2-5, with D maybe TRBD1 (5 bases). This CDR3 is built from 12 residues. Trimming stripped 7 bases from V and 4 bases from J, with 11 bases between. Germline V gene lookup returns CDR1 SGHRS and CDR2 YFSETQ. CDR3 in DNA: TGCGCCAGCGCGGCAACAGGAGAGACCCAGTACTTC. Translating it yields CASAATGETQYF.

The chain carries TRBV6-5 and TRBJ2-1; TRBD1 matches at 9 bases. The length of the CDR3 is 14 residues. Germline CDR1 reads MNHEY; CDR2 reads SVGAGI. Germline trimming cut 6 bases from V and 5 bases from J; bases unmatched to any gene: 5. In nucleotides, the CDR3 is TGTGCCAGCAGCTCCGACAGGGGGGACAATGAGCAGTTCTTC. This translates into CASSSDRGDNEQFF.

This chain connects TRBV7-3 to TRBJ1-1, with a possible D match to TRBD1 (5 bases). With 5 bases removed from V and 3 bases from J, the gap between germline ends came to 10 bases. The CDR3 spans 13 residues. Germline V CDR1 and CDR2: SGHTA, FQGTGA. In DNA form, the CDR3 reads TGTGCCAGCAGCCTCGGGGGGGACACTGAAGCTTTCTTT. As protein: CASSLGGDTEAFF. Full variable domain (remainder filled in from reference TRBV7-3 and TRBJ1-1): GAGVSQTPSNKVTEKGKYVELRCDPISGHTALYWYRQSLGQGPEFLIYFQGTGAADDSGLPNDRFFAVRPEGSVSTLKIQRTERGDSAVYLCASSLGGDTEAFFGQGTRLTVV.

The V and J genes are TRBV5-6 and TRBJ2-7, with TRBD2 matching over 13 bases. Trimming at V came to 7 bases and at J to 4 bases, leaving 5 bases not matched to a gene. Germline lookup yields CDR1 SGHDT and CDR2 YYEEEE. The length of the CDR3 is 14 residues. The CDR3 DNA reads TGTGCCAGCGAACTAGCGGGAGGGAGTTACGAGCAGTACTTC. As protein: CASELAGGSYEQYF.